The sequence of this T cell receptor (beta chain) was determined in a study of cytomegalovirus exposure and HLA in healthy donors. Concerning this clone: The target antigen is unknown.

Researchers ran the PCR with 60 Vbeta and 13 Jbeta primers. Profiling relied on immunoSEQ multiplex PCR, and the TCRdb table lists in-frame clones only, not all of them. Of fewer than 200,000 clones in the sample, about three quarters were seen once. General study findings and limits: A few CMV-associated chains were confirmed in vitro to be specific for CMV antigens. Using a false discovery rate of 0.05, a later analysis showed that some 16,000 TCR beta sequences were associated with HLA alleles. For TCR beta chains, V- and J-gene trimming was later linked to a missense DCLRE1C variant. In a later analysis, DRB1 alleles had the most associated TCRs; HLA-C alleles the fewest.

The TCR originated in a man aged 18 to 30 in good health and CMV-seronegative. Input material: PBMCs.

CDR3 sequence reads: CASSLAGVVRSPLHF. The CDR3 DNA follows: TGTGCCAGCAGCTTGGCAGGGGTGGTGCGGTCACCCCTCCACTTT. The gene calls are TRBV5-4 and TRBJ1-6; the D gene is possibly TRBD1 (6 bases). The CDR3 extends over 15 amino acids. Trimming cost V 0 bases and J 10 bases, with 14 bases left between them. The germline V gene has CDR1 SGHNT and CDR2 YYREEE (reference sequence).